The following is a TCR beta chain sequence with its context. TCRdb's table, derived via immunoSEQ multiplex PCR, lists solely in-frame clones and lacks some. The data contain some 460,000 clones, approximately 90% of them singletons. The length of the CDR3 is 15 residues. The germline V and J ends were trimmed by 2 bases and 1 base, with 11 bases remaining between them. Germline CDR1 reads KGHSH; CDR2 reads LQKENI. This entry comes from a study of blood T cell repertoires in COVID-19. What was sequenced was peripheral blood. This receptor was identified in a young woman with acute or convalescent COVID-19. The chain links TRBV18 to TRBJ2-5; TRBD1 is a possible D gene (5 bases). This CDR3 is CASSPGAAPQETQYF. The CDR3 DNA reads TGTGCCAGCTCACCAGGGGCGGCCCCCCAAGAGACCCAGTACTTC.